The 21 T cell receptor beta chains presented below share a single source sample, sequenced in a study of identical twins. TCRdb recomputed calls from the 5' RACE reads with MiXCR, one row per CDR3 protein. Among 640,000 or so distinct CDR3 sequences listed, around 6.1% were seen once. The sample consisted of naive T cells sorted from blood. The receptors originated from a man younger than 30 in good health.

This clonotype has only a few counts. The chain combines TRBV7-2 with TRBJ1-5, with D possibly TRBD1 on 6 matching bases. Trimming cost V 6 bases and J 3 bases, with 12 bases left between them. This CDR3 is 14 amino acids long. Germline values: CDR1 SGHTA, CDR2 FQGNSA. The CDR3: CASSPRTVNQPQHF. The CDR3 DNA follows: TGTGCCAGCAGTCCCCGGACAGTCAATCAGCCCCAGCATTTT.

This clonotype turned up a few times. The rearrangement uses TRBV15 and TRBJ1-1, with unresolved D. V lost 5 bases, J lost 4 bases, and 14 bases lay in between. The CDR3 is 14 residues long. Germline CDR1 LNHNV, CDR2 YYDKDF (reference sequence). The CDR3 region is CATSLSGWGTEAFF. The DNA for the CDR3 is TGTGCCACCAGCTTGTCGGGTTGGGGCACTGAAGCTTTCTTT.

The sample holds a few counts of this clonotype. The chain carries TRBV12-5 and TRBJ2-1; TRBD2 matches at 16 bases. V lost 6 bases to trimming and J lost 8 bases; unmatched junction nucleotides: 13. Germline V gene lookup returns CDR1 LGHNT and CDR2 FRNRAP. The CDR3 is 18 residues long. The CDR3 is CASGAGTSGRAAIHEQFF. CDR3 DNA: TGTGCTAGTGGAGCCGGGACTAGCGGGAGGGCAGCGATCCATGAGCAGTTCTTC.

There are a few counts of this clonotype. The V call is TRBV5-1, the J call TRBJ2-2, with D perhaps TRBD1 (6 bases). CDR1 is SGHRS, CDR2 YFSETQ, per germline. The CDR3 runs to 14 residues. Trimming shortened V by 4 bases and J by 4 bases, and 11 bases separated the two germline ends. This chain's CDR3 is CASSRTEITGELFF. Written as DNA, the CDR3 is TGCGCCAGCAGCCGGACAGAGATCACCGGGGAGCTGTTTTTT.

Ten or more counts support this clonotype. This sequence joins TRBV9 and TRBJ1-3; tentatively, D is TRBD1 (6 bases). Trimming cost V 3 bases and J 0 bases, with 19 bases left between them. Germline V lookup: CDR1 SGDLS, CDR2 YYNGEE. This CDR3 is 18 amino acids long. The CDR3 DNA reads TGTGCCAGCAGCGCTGACCCCCGGGACATACGCTCTGGAAACACCATATATTTT. Protein: CASSADPRDIRSGNTIYF.

Only a few counts were recorded for this clonotype. The V gene is TRBV12-3 or TRBV12-4, the J gene TRBJ2-1, with 10 bases identical to TRBD2. This CDR3 is built from 15 residues. Losses at the gene ends were 8 bases for V and 6 bases for J; bases not matched to a gene: 10. CDR3 amino acids: CASGRLAGVGNEQFF. CDR3 nucleotide sequence: TGTGCCAGCGGGCGGCTAGCGGGAGTCGGCAATGAGCAGTTCTTC.

This clonotype was observed at least ten times. The chain has TRBV5-1 and TRBJ2-3; TRBD1 matches 7 bases. The CDR3 spans 14 residues. Unmatched junction bases numbered 5, after V lost 4 bases and J lost 3 bases. Germline V gene lookup returns CDR1 SGHRS and CDR2 YFSETQ. This CDR3 is CASSKGARTDTQYF. DNA of the CDR3: TGCGCCAGCAGCAAGGGGGCAAGGACAGATACGCAGTATTTT.

This clonotype was recorded at least ten times. This chain connects TRBV20-1 to TRBJ1-2, with D tentatively TRBD1 (5 bases). The CDR3 spans 13 residues. Germline CDR1 is DFQATT and CDR2 is SNEGSKA (reference sequence). V lost 4 bases and J lost 1, with 10 bases in between. The DNA of the CDR3 is TGCAGTGCTACCTTACAGGATAACTATGGCTACACCTTC. Its protein product is CSATLQDNYGYTF.

This clonotype has only a few counts. This rearrangement joins TRBV4-3 to TRBJ2-7, with D perhaps TRBD1 (5 bases). The ends were cut back, 3 bases at V and 5 bases at J, with 11 bases in the middle. The CDR3 runs 13 residues. Germline assignment: CDR1 LGHNA and CDR2 YSLEER. In DNA form, the CDR3 reads TGCGCCAGCAGCCAGAGGACACGAGACGAGCAGTACTTC. Translating it yields CASSQRTRDEQYF.

This clonotype came up many times. The chain recombines TRBV25-1 with TRBJ2-1; D uncertain. Germline V CDR1 and CDR2: MGHDK, SYGVNS. The V and J ends lost 4 bases and 3 bases respectively, with 7 bases between them. The CDR3 contains 13 residues. DNA for the CDR3: TGTGCCAGCAGTGGGATTCACTACAATGAGCAGTTCTTC. Translation: CASSGIHYNEQFF.

This CDR3 is CASSQEGRATGELFF. The DNA of the CDR3 is TGTGCCAGCAGCCAAGAGGGCAGGGCCACCGGGGAGCTGTTTTTT. The chain is built from TRBV4-2 and TRBJ2-2, with a tentative D call TRBD1 (5 bases). Trimming took 0 bases from V and 4 from J, leaving 9 bases between them. The CDR3 sequence is 15 residues long. Germline assignment: CDR1 LGHNA and CDR2 YNFKEQ.

In this sample, this clonotype turned up a few times. The chain is built from TRBV5-1 and TRBJ2-7; 10 positions agree with TRBD1. Looked up from germline, CDR1 is SGHRS and CDR2 is YFSETQ. The CDR3 totals 14 residues. V gave up 7 bases and J gave up 3 bases; unmatched junction bases: 7. This CDR3 reads CASRPGTGDYEQYF. For the CDR3, the DNA is TGCGCCAGCCGACCCGGGACAGGGGACTACGAGCAGTACTTC.

The genes are TRBV3-1 and TRBJ1-4; D is unclear. Trimming pared 6 bases from V and 7 bases from J, leaving 9 bases between. The CDR3 runs 12 residues. Looked up from germline, CDR1 is LGHDT and CDR2 is YNNKEL (reference sequence). Written as DNA, the CDR3 is TGTGCCAGCAGTTCCGGTGTTGAAAAACTGTTTTTT. Protein product: CASSSGVEKLFF.

This clonotype was observed a handful of times. The chain links TRBV20-1 to TRBJ2-1, with 12 bases matching TRBD2. Germline trimming cut 4 bases from V and 3 bases from J; bases unmatched to any gene: 4. Looked up from germline, CDR1 is DFQATT and CDR2 is SNEGSKA (reference sequence). CDR3 length equals 15 residues. CDR3 bases: TGCAGTGCTACGATGGGACTAGCGGGCTACAATGAGCAGTTCTTC. As protein: CSATMGLAGYNEQFF.

This clonotype appeared a few times. V usage is TRBV7-6 and J usage is TRBJ1-6; D unresolved. CDR3 length: 15 residues. CDR1 is SGHVS and CDR2 is FNYEAQ in the germline V gene. Between the trimmed V and J ends, which lost 0 bases and 7 bases, there was a span of 10 bases. The chain's CDR3 is CASSLADPENSPLHF. The CDR3 DNA follows: TGTGCCAGCAGCTTAGCCGACCCAGAGAATTCACCCCTCCACTTT. Based on the CDR3 plus reference TRBV7-6 and TRBJ1-6, the full variable domain is GAGVSQSPRYKVTKRGQDVALRCDPISGHVSLYWYRQALGQGPEFLTYFNYEAQQDKSGLPNDRFSAERPEGSISTLTIQRTEQRDSAMYRCASSLADPENSPLHFGNGTRLTVT.

This clonotype was counted at least ten times. The chain couples TRBV12-3 or TRBV12-4 to TRBJ2-1; 8 bases are a match to TRBD2. The CDR3 loop spans 12 amino acids. V lost 10 bases and J lost 6; bases outside the gene matches: 5. In DNA form, the CDR3 reads TGTGCCACCGGGGGGGCAGGCAATGAGCAGTTCTTC. It encodes CATGGAGNEQFF.

This clonotype appeared a few times. This chain joins TRBV20-1 and TRBJ2-3, with TRBD2 identical over 9 bases. From germline, CDR1 is DFQATT and CDR2 SNEGSKA (reference sequence). This CDR3 is 16 amino acids long. V dropped 1 base and J dropped 6; count of bases not matched to a gene: 11. The CDR3 bases are TGCAGTGCTAGAGGGACTAGCGCCCTGAGGGCGGATACGCAGTATTTT. It yields the protein CSARGTSALRADTQYF.

At least ten counts were recorded for this clonotype. The chain's CDR3 is CASSSTSGRGTGELFF. The CDR3 DNA sequence: TGTGCCAGCAGCTCTACTAGCGGCCGCGGTACCGGGGAGCTGTTTTTT. This chain uses TRBV7-6 with TRBJ2-2; 8 bases are shared with TRBD2. The CDR3 is made up of 16 amino acids. Trimming took 4 bases from V and 5 from J; bases not matched to a gene: 9. In germline, CDR1 is SGHVS, CDR2 FNYEAQ.

This clonotype was counted ten times or more. The chain combines TRBV5-1 with TRBJ2-1, with TRBD2 as a possible D gene (5 bases). Per germline, CDR1 SGHRS and CDR2 YFSETQ. The CDR3 extends over 15 amino acids. The V end lost 3 bases, the J end lost 9 bases, and 19 bases lay between the germline ends. The CDR3 protein is CASSSTGTRVREQFF. Written as DNA, the CDR3 is TGCGCCAGCAGCTCGACCGGAACTAGAGTTCGTGAGCAGTTCTTC.

The table lists this clonotype with many counts. V is TRBV7-2 and J is TRBJ2-1, with D tentatively TRBD1 (6 bases). From germline, CDR1 is SGHTA and CDR2 FQGNSA. This CDR3 is 16 amino acids long. V lost 5 bases and J 3 bases, leaving 17 bases between the germline ends. Written as DNA, the CDR3 is TGTGCCAGCAGCCCTATCCCAGGACAGTTCTACAATGAGCAGTTCTTC. It yields the protein CASSPIPGQFYNEQFF.

This clonotype was recorded at least ten times. J is TRBJ2-2 and V is TRBV7-2, with 12 positions matching TRBD1. The germline V gene has CDR1 SGHTA and CDR2 FQGNSA. This CDR3 has 16 residues. Trimming at V came to 3 bases and at J to 5 bases, leaving 4 bases not matched to a gene. CDR3 sequence reads: CASSLGQGAGTGELFF. For the CDR3, the DNA is TGTGCCAGCAGCTTGGGACAGGGGGCAGGTACCGGGGAGCTGTTTTTT.